Below are 23 T cell receptor beta chains sequenced from a single sample in a study of T cell responses to AZD1222 COVID-19 vaccine. The data were produced by immunoSEQ multiplex PCR, yet TCRdb's version contains in-frame clones alone and is incomplete. The table lists about 130,000 clones, around nine tenths of them singletons. The source material was peripheral blood, sampled on day 0 of AZD1222 vaccination. Receptors originate from an adult in good health.

This clone was observed a single time. The CDR3 loop reads CASRIPGNTEAFF. CDR3 DNA: TGTGCCAGCAGGATCCCAGGGAACACTGAAGCTTTCTTT. This chain links TRBV27 with TRBJ1-1; D is unresolved. This CDR3 has 13 amino acids. The germline gives CDR1 MNHEY, CDR2 SMNVEV (reference sequence). The V gene lost 6 bases and the J gene lost 1 base, with 9 bases spanning the gap.

The chain recombines TRBV6-4 with TRBJ2-1; 10 bases fit TRBD1. This CDR3 contains 14 residues. Germline V lookup: CDR1 MRHNA, CDR2 SNTAGT. The ends lost 7 bases at V and 3 bases at J; junction bases unmatched: 3. The CDR3 coding sequence is TGTGCCAGCAAAGGACAGGGGGGCTACAATGAGCAGTTCTTC. This codes for CASKGQGGYNEQFF.

This clone showed up just a few times. Here the CDR3 reads CASSRSEGEQFF. The CDR3 region has the DNA TGTGCCAGTAGTAGGAGCGAGGGCGAGCAGTTCTTC. The chain is built from TRBV19 and TRBJ2-1; possible D gene TRBD2, 5 bases. Germline loops: CDR1 LNHDA, CDR2 SQIVND (reference sequence). V was cut by 4 bases and J by 10 bases, with 11 bases left in between. The CDR3 is 12 residues long.

This chain uses TRBV18 with TRBJ1-3; D not certain. Germline V gene sequence: CDR1 KGHSH, CDR2 LQKENI. This CDR3 comprises 14 residues. The V end lost 5 bases, the J end lost 0 bases, and 8 bases lay between the germline ends. The CDR3 is CASSGSLSGNTIYF. DNA for the CDR3: TGTGCCAGCTCAGGGTCTCTCTCTGGAAACACCATATATTTT.

The V gene is TRBV7-3, the J gene TRBJ1-1; a possible D gene is TRBD1 (5 bases). V was shortened by 4 bases and J by 1 base, with 13 bases between the two germline ends. The germline CDR1 and CDR2 sequences are SGHTA and FQGTGA. The CDR3 totals 15 residues. The CDR3 nucleotides are TGTGCCAGCAGCTCAACTAGGGGAGGGAACACTGAAGCTTTCTTT. The encoded protein is CASSSTRGGNTEAFF. Combining the CDR3 with reference TRBV7-3 and TRBJ1-1 gives the whole variable domain GAGVSQTPSNKVTEKGKYVELRCDPISGHTALYWYRQSLGQGPEFLIYFQGTGAADDSGLPNDRFFAVRPEGSVSTLKIQRTERGDSAVYLCASSSTRGGNTEAFFGQGTRLTVV.

J is TRBJ1-3 and V is TRBV11-2; D uncertain. The CDR3 length is 14 residues. Germline CDR1 and CDR2: SGHAT and FQNNGV. The V end was cut by 1 base, the J end by 6 bases, with 10 bases between. The chain's CDR3 is CASSLAGAENTIYF. The CDR3, as DNA: TGTGCCAGCAGCTTAGCGGGAGCGGAAAACACCATATATTTT.

The rearrangement uses TRBV5-1 and TRBJ1-3; 7 bases fit TRBD1. The CDR3 is made up of 16 amino acids. Germline CDR1 SGHRS, CDR2 YFSETQ. Trimming at V came to 0 bases and at J to 6 bases, leaving 9 bases not matched to a gene. The DNA for the CDR3 is TGCGCCAGCAGCTTGGGCGGAAAGGGGGCAGAAAACACCATATATTTT. This codes for CASSLGGKGAENTIYF.

J is TRBJ1-5 and V is TRBV6-5; no clear D. The CDR3 spans 15 residues. The V gene lost 0 bases and the J gene lost 8 bases, with 14 bases spanning the gap. Germline V gene sequence: CDR1 MNHEY, CDR2 SVGAGI. The CDR3 loop is CASSYSKIRDEPQHF. The CDR3 nucleotides read TGTGCCAGCAGTTACTCGAAAATAAGGGATGAGCCCCAGCATTTT.

V usage is TRBV30 and J usage is TRBJ1-5; 9 positions match TRBD1. The length of the CDR3 is 14 residues. Trimming at V came to 3 bases and at J to 2 bases, leaving 2 bases not matched to a gene. CDR1 is GTSNPN, CDR2 SVGIG, per germline (reference sequence). For the CDR3, the DNA is TGTGCCTGGAGGGGACAGGGAGGCAATCAGCCCCAGCATTTT. It yields the protein CAWRGQGGNQPQHF.

J is TRBJ1-4 and V is TRBV27; D not certain. V gave up 4 bases and J gave up 0 bases, with 3 bases separating them. This CDR3 has 13 residues. Germline V gene lookup returns CDR1 MNHEY and CDR2 SMNVEV (reference sequence). This CDR3 is CASSYSTNEKLFF. For the CDR3, the DNA is TGTGCCAGCAGTTACTCAACTAATGAAAAACTGTTTTTT. Full variable domain (missing parts from reference TRBV27 and TRBJ1-4): EAQVTQNPRYLITVTGKKLTVTCSQNMNHEYMSWYRQDPGLGLRQIYYSMNVEVTDKGDVPEGYKVSRKEKRNFPLILESPSPNQTSLYFCASSYSTNEKLFFGSGTQLSVL.

The chain carries TRBV10-3 and TRBJ1-3; D unresolved. V lost 0 bases and J lost 7, with 10 bases in between. CDR3 length: 14 residues. Germline V gene lookup returns CDR1 ENHRY and CDR2 SYGVKD. The CDR3 bases are TGTGCCATCAGTGAGTCGCCCGGGCCGAACACCATATATTTT. Translation: CAISESPGPNTIYF.

The rearrangement links TRBV28 to TRBJ2-6; no clear D gene. Looked up from germline, CDR1 is MDHEN and CDR2 is SYDVKM. This CDR3 has 15 residues. Trimming removed 6 bases from V and 3 bases from J, with 12 bases in between. CDR3 in DNA: TGTGCCAGCAGCCTCTCAGCAGGTGGGGCCAACGTCCTGACTTTC. It specifies CASSLSAGGANVLTF.

J is TRBJ1-1 and V is TRBV27; tentatively, D is TRBD1 (6 bases). Germline V lookup: CDR1 MNHEY, CDR2 SMNVEV (reference sequence). The CDR3 loop spans 14 amino acids. V was clipped by 3 bases and J by 4 bases, with 12 bases between them. The CDR3 nucleotides are TGTGCCAGCAGTTTCAGGGGAGGGGGCACTGAAGCTTTCTTT. It is translated as CASSFRGGGTEAFF.

The chain couples TRBV12-5 to TRBJ2-2; 11 bases are shared with TRBD2. From germline, CDR1 is LGHNT and CDR2 FRNRAP. The CDR3 covers 15 residues. With 5 bases clipped from V and 5 bases from J, the junction kept 4 bases outside the gene matches. Here the CDR3 DNA reads TGTGCTAGTGGTCTCCGGACTAGCGGGACCGGGGAGCTGTTTTTT. Translated, it gives CASGLRTSGTGELFF. The whole variable domain, filled in from reference TRBV12-5 and TRBJ2-2, reads DARVTQTPRHKVTEMGQEVTMRCQPILGHNTVFWYRQTMMQGLELLAYFRNRAPLDDSGMPKDRFSAEMPDATLATLKIQPSEPRDSAVYFCASGLRTSGTGELFFGEGSRLTVL.

The V gene is TRBV27, the J gene TRBJ1-2; TRBD1 agrees at 7 bases. The CDR3 has 14 amino acids. Germline loops: CDR1 MNHEY, CDR2 SMNVEV (reference sequence). The junction had 4 bases not matched to a gene; V was cut back by 2 bases and J by 4 bases. The CDR3 reads CASSLAGQLYGYTF. As DNA, the CDR3 is TGTGCCAGCAGTTTAGCGGGACAGCTCTATGGCTACACCTTC.

This clone was observed a single time. J is TRBJ1-5 and V is TRBV2, with TRBD1 matching 8 bases. Germline lookup yields CDR1 SNHLY and CDR2 FYNNEI. This CDR3 comprises 15 residues. Germline trimming cut 3 bases from V and 1 base from J; bases unmatched to any gene: 2. Here the CDR3 reads CASSDQGASNQPQHF. Here the CDR3 DNA reads TGTGCCAGCAGTGACCAGGGGGCAAGCAATCAGCCCCAGCATTTT.

The chain links TRBV18 to TRBJ1-3; unclear D gene. From germline, CDR1 is KGHSH and CDR2 LQKENI. CDR3 length: 14 residues. V lost 5 bases, J lost 0 bases, and 8 bases lay in between. The CDR3 is CASSAGISGNTIYF. CDR3 in DNA: TGTGCCAGCTCAGCCGGGATCTCTGGAAACACCATATATTTT.

The chain links TRBV29-1 to TRBJ2-5; 11 nucleotides agree with TRBD2. Germline V lookup: CDR1 SQVTM, CDR2 ANQGSEA. The CDR3 has 15 amino acids. V shed 4 bases and J 5 bases; nucleotides not matched to a gene: 9. The CDR3 nucleotides are TGCAGCGTTGTCCTGACTAGCGGGAACCGCGAGACCCAGTACTTC. Amino acids: CSVVLTSGNRETQYF.

In its sample, this clone was seen once. V usage is TRBV5-1 and J usage is TRBJ2-7; D is perhaps TRBD2 (5 bases). The V gene lost 4 bases and the J gene lost 2 bases, with 13 bases spanning the gap. This CDR3 spans 14 amino acids. CDR1 SGHRS and CDR2 YFSETQ come from the germline V gene. CDR3 region: CASSPSADAYEQYF. The DNA of the CDR3 is TGCGCCAGCAGCCCATCAGCGGACGCCTACGAGCAGTACTTC. Full variable domain (outside the CDR3, taken from reference TRBV5-1 and TRBJ2-7): KAGVTQTPRYLIKTRGQQVTLSCSPISGHRSVSWYQQTPGQGLQFLFEYFSETQRNKGNFPGRFSGRQFSNSRSEMNVSTLELGDSALYLCASSPSADAYEQYFGPGTRLTVT.

This chain connects TRBV7-9 to TRBJ2-5; 7 positions match TRBD1. This CDR3 has 14 amino acids. Trimming took 5 bases from V and 1 from J; bases not matched to a gene: 4. Germline-derived CDR1 and CDR2 are SEHNR and FQNEAQ (reference sequence). The CDR3 region has the DNA TGTGCCAGCAGCCAGGACAGGAGCCAAGAGACCCAGTACTTC. Translating gives CASSQDRSQETQYF.

This chain connects TRBV5-1 to TRBJ1-2, with no clear D. The CDR3 runs to 16 residues. Trimming removed 1 base at V and 1 base at J, with 14 bases between. CDR1 is SGHRS, CDR2 YFSETQ, per germline. This chain's CDR3 is CASSLSTTAVNYGYTF. CDR3 sequence (DNA): TGCGCCAGCAGCTTGTCAACTACGGCTGTTAACTATGGCTACACCTTC.

The genes are TRBV9 and TRBJ1-1; D might be TRBD1 (6 bases). Per the germline V gene, CDR1 is SGDLS and CDR2 is YYNGEE. The CDR3 has 16 residues. Trimming removed 4 bases at V and 2 bases at J, with 18 bases between. The CDR3 DNA sequence: TGTGCCAGCAGCCCCCGGGACGGAGGGGGTAACACTGAAGCTTTCTTT. It translates to CASSPRDGGGNTEAFF.

The CDR3 here is CASTTGPREEAFF. The CDR3 nucleotides read TGTGCCAGCACCACCGGACCGAGGGAGGAAGCTTTCTTT. This chain links TRBV2 with TRBJ1-1, with D uncertain. V shed 7 bases and J shed 8 bases, with 17 bases lying between them. Germline V gene sequence: CDR1 SNHLY, CDR2 FYNNEI. This CDR3 region has 13 residues.